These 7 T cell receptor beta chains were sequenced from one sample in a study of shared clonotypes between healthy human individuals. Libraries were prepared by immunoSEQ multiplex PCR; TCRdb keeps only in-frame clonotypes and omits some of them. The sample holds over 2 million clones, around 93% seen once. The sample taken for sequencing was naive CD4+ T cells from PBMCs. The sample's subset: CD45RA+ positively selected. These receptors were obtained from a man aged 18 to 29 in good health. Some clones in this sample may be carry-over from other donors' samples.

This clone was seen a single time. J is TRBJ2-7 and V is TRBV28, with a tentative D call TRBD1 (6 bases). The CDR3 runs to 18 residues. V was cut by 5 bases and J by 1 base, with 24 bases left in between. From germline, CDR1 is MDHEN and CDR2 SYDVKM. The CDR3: CASSAVPGHGKGSYEQYF. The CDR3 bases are TGTGCCAGCAGTGCGGTCCCGGGACACGGTAAGGGTTCCTACGAGCAGTACTTC.

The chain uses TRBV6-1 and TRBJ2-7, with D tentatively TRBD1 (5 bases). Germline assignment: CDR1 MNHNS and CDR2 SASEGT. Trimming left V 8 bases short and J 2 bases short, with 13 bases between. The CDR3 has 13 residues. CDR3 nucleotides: TGTGCCAGCTTGGGGCCTTACACCTACGAGCAGTACTTC. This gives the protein CASLGPYTYEQYF.

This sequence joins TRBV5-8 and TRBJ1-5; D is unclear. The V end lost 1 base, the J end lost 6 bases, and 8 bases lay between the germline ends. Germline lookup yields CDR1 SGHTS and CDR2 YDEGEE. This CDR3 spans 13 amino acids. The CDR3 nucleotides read TGTGCCAGCAGCTTGAGTGGGAGTCAGCCCCAGCATTTT. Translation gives CASSLSGSQPQHF. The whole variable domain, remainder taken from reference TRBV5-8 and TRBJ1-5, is EAGVTQSPTHLIKTRGQQATLRCSPISGHTSVYWYQQALGLGLQFLLWYDEGEERNRGNFPPRFSGRQFPNYSSELNVNALELEDSALYLCASSLSGSQPQHFGDGTRLSIL.

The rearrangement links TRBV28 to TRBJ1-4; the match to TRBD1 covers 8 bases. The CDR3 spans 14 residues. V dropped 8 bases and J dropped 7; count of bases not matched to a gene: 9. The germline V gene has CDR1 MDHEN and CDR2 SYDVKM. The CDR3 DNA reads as TGTGCCAGCCGCCCCACAGGGGGAGCTGAAAAACTGTTTTTT. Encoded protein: CASRPTGGAEKLFF.

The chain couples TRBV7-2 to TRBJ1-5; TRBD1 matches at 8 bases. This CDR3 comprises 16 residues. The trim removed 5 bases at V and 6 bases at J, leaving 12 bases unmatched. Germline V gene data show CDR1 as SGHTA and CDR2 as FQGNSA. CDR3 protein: CASSPYDRGARQPQHF. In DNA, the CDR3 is TGTGCCAGCAGCCCATACGACAGGGGTGCTCGTCAGCCCCAGCATTTT.

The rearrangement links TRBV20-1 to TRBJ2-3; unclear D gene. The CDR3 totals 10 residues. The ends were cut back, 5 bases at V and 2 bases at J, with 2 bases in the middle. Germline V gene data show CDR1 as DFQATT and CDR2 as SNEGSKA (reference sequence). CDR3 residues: CSAPTDTQYF. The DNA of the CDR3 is TGCAGTGCTCCCACAGATACGCAGTATTTT.

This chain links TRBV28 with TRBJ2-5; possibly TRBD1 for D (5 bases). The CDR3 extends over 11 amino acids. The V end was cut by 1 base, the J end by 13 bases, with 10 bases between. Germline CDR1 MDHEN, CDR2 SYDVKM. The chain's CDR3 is CASSLYDSTYF. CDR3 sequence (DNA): TGTGCCAGCAGTTTATACGACAGTACGTACTTC.